Here is one TCR beta chain with its context. Its antigen remains unidentified. This record belongs to a study of T cell repertoires in cytomegalovirus infection. About the study: The authors relied on CMV epitopes, both recently identified HLA-C-restricted and well-studied HLA-B-restricted. Evidence of both CMV infection and a matching HLA type came from public TCR beta signatures. Overall study results and limits: Clonotypes of TCR beta that were HLA-C-restricted and CMV-specific dominated the ex vivo response.

In TCRdb, the reads were re-called with MiXCR into one record per CDR3 protein. The sample lists around 800,000 distinct CDR3 sequences; around a third were seen once. There are 17 residues in the CDR3. Trimming took off 4 bases at V and 0 bases at J, with 21 bases between the two ends. Germline lookup yields CDR1 SQVTM and CDR2 ANQGSEA. The starting material was cultured CD8+ T cells from PBMCs, obtained from culture after CMV antigen stimulation. The chain links TRBV29-1 to TRBJ1-2; tentative D call: TRBD1 (6 bases). The sequence was collected from a human donor in good health (CMV status not recorded). Some clones in this sample may be carry-over from other donors' samples. The CDR3 protein is CSVALDRTGLANYGYTF. DNA of the CDR3: TGCAGCGTTGCGCTCGACCGAACAGGGTTAGCTAACTATGGCTACACCTTC.